These 29 T cell receptor beta chains were all obtained from the same sample, sequenced in a study of OX40 agonist ivuxolimab in advanced cancers. Profiled with immunoSEQ multiplex PCR; TCRdb holds only in-frame clones, not every one. In the table there are 80,000 to 100,000 clones, 92% of which are singletons. Here the sequenced sample was CD4+ or CD8+ T cells sorted from blood, taken in a trial of the OX40 agonist ivuxolimab. The source is an adult with an advanced solid tumor such as melanoma, head and neck, liver or kidney cancer.

The V gene is TRBV10-1, the J gene TRBJ2-3; D possibly corresponds to TRBD2 (5 bases). The CDR3 sequence is 18 residues long. Germline V lookup: CDR1 WNHNN, CDR2 SYGVQD (reference sequence). V lost 8 bases and J lost 0, with 24 bases in between. The CDR3 sequence is CASSYQDFSASSTDTQYF. CDR3 coding DNA: TGCGCCAGCTCTTACCAGGACTTCAGCGCCTCTAGCACAGATACGCAGTATTTT.

The CDR3 spells CASSLAPRGRGNTIYF. CDR3 bases: TGTGCCAGCAGCTTAGCGCCCAGGGGGCGAGGAAACACCATATATTTT. The chain carries TRBV7-9 and TRBJ1-3; 8 nucleotides align to TRBD1. The CDR3 length is 16 residues. The V segment lost 0 bases and the J segment 4 bases; nucleotides outside the gene matches: 5. The V gene's germline CDR1 is SEHNR and CDR2 FQNEAQ (reference sequence).

V usage is TRBV7-9 and J usage is TRBJ2-6, with a tentative D call TRBD1 (5 bases). V was pared by 3 bases and J by 0 bases, with 6 bases between. This CDR3 has 15 amino acids. The germline V gene has CDR1 SEHNR and CDR2 FQNEAQ (reference sequence). CDR3 in amino acids: CASSFQGSGANVLTF. CDR3 coding DNA: TGTGCCAGCAGCTTCCAGGGCTCTGGGGCCAACGTCCTGACTTTC.

The genes are TRBV6-5 and TRBJ2-7, with 7 positions matching TRBD2. V shed 3 bases and J 0 bases; nucleotides not matched to a gene: 8. Germline V lookup: CDR1 MNHEY, CDR2 SVGAGI. This CDR3 is built from 16 residues. For the CDR3, the DNA is TGTGCCAGCAGTTATTCCTCAGCGGGACCCTCCTACGAGCAGTACTTC. Translation gives CASSYSSAGPSYEQYF.

DNA of the CDR3: TGTGCCAGCTCACCAAGGCTAGGGACTGGGGCCACTGAAGCTTTCTTT. Translated, it gives CASSPRLGTGATEAFF. The chain uses TRBV18 and TRBJ1-1; TRBD1 might be the D (5 bases). Trimming cost V 2 bases and J 4 bases, with 17 bases left between them. The CDR3 is made up of 16 amino acids. Germline-derived CDR1 and CDR2 are KGHSH and LQKENI. The full variable domain, completed using reference TRBV18 and TRBJ1-1, is NAGVMQNPRHLVRRRGQEARLRCSPMKGHSHVYWYRQLPEEGLKFMVYLQKENIIDESGMPKERFSAEFPKEGPSILRIQQVVRGDSAAYFCASSPRLGTGATEAFFGQGTRLTVV.

The chain uses TRBV15 and TRBJ1-4; a weak D match, TRBD1 (6 bases). The germline CDR1 and CDR2 sequences are LNHNV and YYDKDF (reference sequence). Trimming pared 1 base from V and 2 bases from J, leaving 8 bases between. The CDR3 runs to 15 residues. CDR3 protein: CATSRGQGTNEKLFF. CDR3 nucleotides: TGTGCCACCAGCAGAGGTCAGGGGACTAATGAAAAACTGTTTTTT.

This chain links TRBV6-4 with TRBJ1-5; D is unclear. The CDR3 is 14 residues long. Germline loops: CDR1 MRHNA, CDR2 SNTAGT. The V and J ends lost 10 bases and 10 bases respectively, with 23 bases between them. The CDR3 nucleotides read TGTGCCATCTATCCAGTGGAGGGTGACGAACCCCAGCATTTT. This encodes CAIYPVEGDEPQHF.

The chain couples TRBV5-1 to TRBJ1-6; D call uncertain. Trimming removed 4 bases from V and 7 bases from J, with 9 bases in between. CDR3 length: 13 residues. Germline CDR1 SGHRS, CDR2 YFSETQ. CDR3 nucleotide sequence: TGCGCCAGCAGCGAATGGGCCAATTCACCCCTCCACTTT. Translation: CASSEWANSPLHF.

The chain couples TRBV2 to TRBJ2-6, with a weak D call TRBD1 (6 bases). The length of the CDR3 is 15 residues. The V end lost 5 bases, the J end lost 0 bases, and 8 bases lay between the germline ends. Looked up from germline, CDR1 is SNHLY and CDR2 is FYNNEI. The CDR3 reads CASSQDSSGANVLTF. The CDR3 nucleotides read TGTGCCAGCAGTCAGGACAGCTCTGGGGCCAACGTCCTGACTTTC. Supplemented by reference TRBV2 and TRBJ2-6, the full variable domain reads EPEVTQTPSHQVTQMGQEVILRCVPISNHLYFYWYRQILGQKVEFLVSFYNNEISEKSEIFDDQFSVERPDGSNFTLKIRSTKLEDSAMYFCASSQDSSGANVLTFGAGSRLTVL.

The chain carries TRBV6-1 and TRBJ1-2; D is perhaps TRBD1 (6 bases). V was pared by 5 bases and J by 1 base, with 8 bases between. Germline V gives CDR1 MNHNS, CDR2 SASEGT. The CDR3 loop spans 13 amino acids. Here the CDR3 reads CASSHRDNYGYTF. DNA of the CDR3: TGTGCCAGCAGTCACAGGGATAACTATGGCTACACCTTC.

J is TRBJ2-4 and V is TRBV11-1; TRBD2 is a possible D gene (7 bases). CDR3 size: 15 residues. V was cut by 2 bases and J by 3 bases, with 11 bases left in between. The germline V gene encodes CDR1 SGHAT and CDR2 FQDESV (reference sequence). In DNA form, the CDR3 reads TGTGCCAGCAGCTTACAGGGAGGGGGCAAAAACATTCAGTACTTC. This codes for CASSLQGGGKNIQYF.

J is TRBJ1-1 and V is TRBV5-6, with D perhaps TRBD1 (5 bases). Germline CDR1 SGHDT, CDR2 YYEEEE. CDR3 size: 15 residues. Trimming took off 0 bases at V and 4 bases at J, with 13 bases between the two ends. The chain's CDR3 is CASSLGAGSVTEAFF. For the CDR3, the DNA is TGTGCCAGCAGCTTGGGGGCAGGGTCGGTCACTGAAGCTTTCTTT.

J is TRBJ1-2 and V is TRBV6-5; D is possibly TRBD1 (6 bases). Germline CDR1 MNHEY, CDR2 SVGAGI. The CDR3 sequence is 11 residues long. Trimming took 5 bases from V and 7 from J, leaving 8 bases between them. CDR3 bases: TGTGCCAGCAGTAGGGGGTTTGGCTACACCTTC. It codes for CASSRGFGYTF.

CDR3 sequence: CASSVESASGELFF. CDR3 in DNA: TGTGCCAGCAGCGTAGAGAGCGCGTCCGGGGAGCTGTTTTTT. The rearrangement links TRBV9 to TRBJ2-2; D gene uncertain. The CDR3 loop spans 14 amino acids. CDR1 and CDR2 from the germline V gene are SGDLS and YYNGEE. The V and J ends lost 0 bases and 6 bases respectively, with 9 bases between them.

The chain has TRBV10-2 and TRBJ2-6, with no clear D. Trimming pared 3 bases from V and 4 bases from J, leaving 4 bases between. The length of the CDR3 is 13 residues. Germline V gene data show CDR1 as WSHSY and CDR2 as SAAADI. The CDR3 here is CASSDSGANVLTF. The CDR3 coding sequence is TGCGCCAGCAGTGATTCCGGGGCCAACGTCCTGACTTTC.

V is TRBV11-2 and J is TRBJ1-6, with a possible D match to TRBD1 (6 bases). The V and J ends lost 4 bases and 7 bases respectively, with 8 bases between them. Germline V gene lookup returns CDR1 SGHAT and CDR2 FQNNGV. The CDR3 is 13 amino acids. Here the CDR3 reads CASSSDRNSPLHF. The CDR3 region has the DNA TGTGCCAGCAGCTCGGACAGAAATTCACCCCTCCACTTT.

The rearrangement joins TRBV12-5 to TRBJ2-5; 7 bases are shared with TRBD1. Losses at the gene ends were 5 bases for V and 2 bases for J; bases not matched to a gene: 5. Germline CDR1 and CDR2: LGHNT and FRNRAP. This CDR3 is built from 14 residues. CDR3 DNA sequence: TGTGCTAGTGGTCGGGACAGCCCACAAGAGACCCAGTACTTC. This sequence encodes CASGRDSPQETQYF.

The CDR3 here is CASSYSTGVETQYF. The CDR3 DNA sequence: TGTGCCAGCAGTTACTCAACGGGAGTAGAGACCCAGTACTTC. V gene TRBV6-5 combines with J gene TRBJ2-5; perhaps TRBD2 as D (6 bases). This CDR3 spans 14 amino acids. With 0 bases removed from V and 4 bases from J, the gap between germline ends came to 9 bases. The germline V gene has CDR1 MNHEY and CDR2 SVGAGI.

The V gene is TRBV20-1, the J gene TRBJ2-5, with D perhaps matching TRBD1 (5 bases). Trimming removed 2 bases from V and 4 bases from J, with 5 bases in between. CDR3 length: 11 amino acids. Germline-derived CDR1 and CDR2 are DFQATT and SNEGSKA (reference sequence). This chain's CDR3 is CSARTGETQYF. The CDR3 DNA follows: TGCAGTGCTAGAACAGGAGAGACCCAGTACTTC.

The V gene is TRBV6-6, the J gene TRBJ2-1; a weak D match, TRBD2 (5 bases). This CDR3 is built from 13 residues. Per germline, CDR1 MNHNY and CDR2 SVGAGI (reference sequence). Trimming pared 2 bases from V and 6 bases from J, leaving 8 bases between. The CDR3: CASSYGTSNEQFF. In DNA form, the CDR3 reads TGTGCCAGCAGTTACGGAACTAGCAATGAGCAGTTCTTC.

J is TRBJ2-7 and V is TRBV7-2; D might be TRBD1 (6 bases). CDR3 length: 14 residues. The germline gives CDR1 SGHTA, CDR2 FQGNSA. Trimming shortened V by 3 bases and J by 2 bases, and 11 bases separated the two germline ends. The chain's CDR3 is CASSFVRGTYEQYF. In DNA form, the CDR3 reads TGTGCCAGCAGCTTTGTCAGGGGTACCTACGAGCAGTACTTC.

V and J are TRBV6-5 and TRBJ1-3, with TRBD1 matching 8 bases. Germline V CDR1 and CDR2: MNHEY, SVGAGI. CDR3 length: 13 amino acids. Trimming removed 10 bases from V and 2 bases from J; junction bases left unmatched: 4. The CDR3 DNA is TGTGCCACCTTGGACAGGGCTGGAAACACCATATATTTT. Protein: CATLDRAGNTIYF.

V gene TRBV7-9 combines with J gene TRBJ1-3; D gene ambiguous. Germline CDR1 reads SEHNR; CDR2 reads FQNEAQ (reference sequence). Trimming took off 4 bases at V and 7 bases at J, with 11 bases between the two ends. The length of the CDR3 is 13 residues. CDR3 DNA: TGTGCCAGCAGCTGGGGATCGGGTAACACCATATATTTT. It encodes CASSWGSGNTIYF. The complete variable domain, with remaining parts taken from reference TRBV7-9 and TRBJ1-3, reads DTGVSQNPRHKITKRGQNVTFRCDPISEHNRLYWYRQTLGQGPEFLTYFQNEAQLEKSRLLSDRFSAERPKGSFSTLEIQRTEQGDSAMYLCASSWGSGNTIYFGEGSWLTVV.

The J gene is TRBJ2-1, the V gene TRBV27; a weak D match, TRBD2 (5 bases). The V gene's germline CDR1 is MNHEY and CDR2 SMNVEV (reference sequence). The CDR3 contains 15 residues. V was pared by 8 bases and J by 5 bases, with 19 bases between. The CDR3 region has the DNA TGTGCCAGCTACCCGGTCGGACTTGGAGACAATGAGCAGTTCTTC. Translated: CASYPVGLGDNEQFF.

The V and J genes are TRBV11-3 and TRBJ2-1; D not resolved. The germline gives CDR1 SGHNT, CDR2 YENEEA. This CDR3 has 15 amino acids. The V end was cut by 5 bases, the J end by 0 bases, with 11 bases between. Here the CDR3 reads CASSGLMGSYNEQFF. In DNA form, the CDR3 reads TGTGCCAGCAGCGGTCTTATGGGCTCCTACAATGAGCAGTTCTTC.

V usage is TRBV10-3 and J usage is TRBJ2-7; a possible D gene is TRBD1 (8 bases). Germline V gene data show CDR1 as ENHRY and CDR2 as SYGVKD. Trimming took off 6 bases at V and 4 bases at J, with 16 bases between the two ends. This CDR3 is built from 14 residues. CDR3 sequence: CAIRKQGGEYEQYF. DNA of the CDR3: TGTGCCATCAGGAAACAGGGGGGGGAGTACGAGCAGTACTTC.

In DNA form, the CDR3 reads TGTGCCAGCAACAACCGGGGTGAGCAGTTCTTC. Protein product: CASNNRGEQFF. The chain employs TRBV11-2 and TRBJ2-1; D perhaps matches TRBD2 (5 bases). The germline V gene encodes CDR1 SGHAT and CDR2 FQNNGV. Trimming took off 7 bases at V and 9 bases at J, with 10 bases between the two ends. The CDR3 covers 11 residues.

The gene calls are TRBV7-9 and TRBJ2-7; unclear D gene. The CDR3 covers 15 residues. V was clipped by 8 bases and J by 2 bases, with 19 bases between them. The germline V gene has CDR1 SEHNR and CDR2 FQNEAQ (reference sequence). In DNA, the CDR3 is TGTGCCAGCGGCTCCACAAGAGCCCGGCCCTACGAGCAGTACTTC. Residues: CASGSTRARPYEQYF.

This clone was seen just once. The chain recombines TRBV6-5 with TRBJ1-2, with 7 bases matching TRBD1. Germline CDR1 and CDR2: MNHEY and SVGAGI. V was pared by 5 bases and J by 4 bases, with 10 bases of the junction left unmatched. This CDR3 region has 15 residues. As DNA, the CDR3 is TGTGCCAGCAGTCCACCGACAGGGTCGGGCTATGGCTACACCTTC. Residues: CASSPPTGSGYGYTF.